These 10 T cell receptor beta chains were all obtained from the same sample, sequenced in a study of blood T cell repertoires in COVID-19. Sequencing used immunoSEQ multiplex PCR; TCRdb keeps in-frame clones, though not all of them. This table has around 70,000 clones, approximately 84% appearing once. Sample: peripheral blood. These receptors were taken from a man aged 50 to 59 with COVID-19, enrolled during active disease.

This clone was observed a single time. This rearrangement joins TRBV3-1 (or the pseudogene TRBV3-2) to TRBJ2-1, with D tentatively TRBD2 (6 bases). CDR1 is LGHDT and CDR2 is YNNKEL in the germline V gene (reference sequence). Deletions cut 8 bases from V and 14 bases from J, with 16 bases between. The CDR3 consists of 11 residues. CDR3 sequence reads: CASSTAGREFF. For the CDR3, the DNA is TGTGCCAGCTCCACCGCGGGGCGAGAGTTCTTC.

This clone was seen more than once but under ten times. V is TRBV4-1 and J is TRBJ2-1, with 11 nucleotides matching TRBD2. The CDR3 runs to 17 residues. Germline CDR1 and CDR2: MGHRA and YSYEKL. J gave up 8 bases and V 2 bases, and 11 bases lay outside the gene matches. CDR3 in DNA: TGCGCCAGCAGCCAACAAACTAGCGGGAGTATCTCATATGAGCAGTTCTTC. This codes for CASSQQTSGSISYEQFF.

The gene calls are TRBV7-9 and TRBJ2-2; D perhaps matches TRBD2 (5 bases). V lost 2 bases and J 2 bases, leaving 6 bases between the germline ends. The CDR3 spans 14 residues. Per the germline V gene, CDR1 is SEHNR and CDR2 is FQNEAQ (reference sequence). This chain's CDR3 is CASSLSGNTGELFF. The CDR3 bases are TGTGCCAGCAGCTTATCGGGAAACACCGGGGAGCTGTTTTTT.

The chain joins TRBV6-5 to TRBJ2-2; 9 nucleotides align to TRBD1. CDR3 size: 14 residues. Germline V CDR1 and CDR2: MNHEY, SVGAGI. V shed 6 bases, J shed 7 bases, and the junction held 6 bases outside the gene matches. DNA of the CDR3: TGTGCCAGCAGGACCGGGACAGGGATCGGGGAGCTGTTTTTT. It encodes CASRTGTGIGELFF.

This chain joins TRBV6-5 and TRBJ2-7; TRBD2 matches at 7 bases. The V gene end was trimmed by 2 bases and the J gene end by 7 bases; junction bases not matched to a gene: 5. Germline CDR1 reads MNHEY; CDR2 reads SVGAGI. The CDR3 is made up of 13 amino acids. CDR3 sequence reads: CASSYPGGGEQYF. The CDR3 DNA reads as TGTGCCAGCAGTTACCCGGGAGGCGGAGAGCAGTACTTC.

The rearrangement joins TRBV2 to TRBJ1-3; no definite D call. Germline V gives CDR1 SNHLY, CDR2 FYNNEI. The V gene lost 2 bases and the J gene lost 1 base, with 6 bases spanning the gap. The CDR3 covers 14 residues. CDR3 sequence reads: CASSELVSGNTIYF. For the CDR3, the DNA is TGTGCCAGCAGTGAATTAGTTTCTGGAAACACCATATATTTT.

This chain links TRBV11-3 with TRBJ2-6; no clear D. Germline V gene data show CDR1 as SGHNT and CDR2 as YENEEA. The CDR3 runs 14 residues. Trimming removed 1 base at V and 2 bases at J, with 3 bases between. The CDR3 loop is CASSLGPGANVLTF. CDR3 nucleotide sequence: TGTGCCAGCAGCTTAGGGCCTGGGGCCAACGTCCTGACTTTC.

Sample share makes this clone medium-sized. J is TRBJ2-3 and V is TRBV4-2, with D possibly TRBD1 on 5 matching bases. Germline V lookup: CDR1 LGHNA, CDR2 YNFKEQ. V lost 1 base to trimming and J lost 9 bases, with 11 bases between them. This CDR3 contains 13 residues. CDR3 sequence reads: CASSQGDQGTQYF. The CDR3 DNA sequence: TGTGCCAGCAGCCAAGGAGACCAGGGAACGCAGTATTTT.

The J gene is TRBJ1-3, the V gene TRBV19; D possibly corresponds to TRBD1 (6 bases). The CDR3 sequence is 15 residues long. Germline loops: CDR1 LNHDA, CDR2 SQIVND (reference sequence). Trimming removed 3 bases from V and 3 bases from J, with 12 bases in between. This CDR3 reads CASSISGTYGNTIYF. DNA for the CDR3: TGTGCCAGTAGTATCTCCGGGACATATGGAAACACCATATATTTT.

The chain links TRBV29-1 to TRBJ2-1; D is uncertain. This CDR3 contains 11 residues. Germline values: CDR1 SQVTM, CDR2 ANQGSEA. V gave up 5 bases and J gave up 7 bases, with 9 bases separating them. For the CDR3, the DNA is TGCAGCGTTACGGTTTCGAATGAGCAGTTCTTC. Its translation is CSVTVSNEQFF.